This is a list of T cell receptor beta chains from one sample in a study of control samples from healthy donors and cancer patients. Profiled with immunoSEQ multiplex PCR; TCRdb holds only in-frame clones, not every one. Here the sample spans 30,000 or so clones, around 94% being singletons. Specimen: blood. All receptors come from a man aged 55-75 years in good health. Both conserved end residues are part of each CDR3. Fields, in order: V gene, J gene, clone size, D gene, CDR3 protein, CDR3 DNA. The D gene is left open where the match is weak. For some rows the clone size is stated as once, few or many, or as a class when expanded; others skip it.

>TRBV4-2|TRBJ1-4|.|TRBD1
CASSPGQGAFNEKLFF
TGTGCCAGCAGCCCGGGACAGGGGGCCTTTAATGAAAAACTGTTTTTT
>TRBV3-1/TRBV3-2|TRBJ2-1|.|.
CASSQEVSGASEQFF
TGTGCCAGCAGCCAAGAGGTATCAGGGGCCAGTGAGCAGTTCTTC
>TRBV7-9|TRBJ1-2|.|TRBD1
CASSLRDSHGYTF
TGTGCCAGCAGCTTAAGGGACAGTCATGGCTACACCTTC
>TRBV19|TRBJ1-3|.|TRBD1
CASSIPGTAGNTIYF
TGTGCCAGTAGTATCCCGGGGACAGCTGGAAACACCATATATTTT
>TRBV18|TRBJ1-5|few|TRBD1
CASSPFQGDNQPQHF
TGTGCCAGCTCCCCATTTCAGGGGGATAATCAGCCCCAGCATTTT
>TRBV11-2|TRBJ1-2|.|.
CASSLGDNFPGGYTF
TGTGCCAGCAGCTTAGGGGACAACTTCCCGGGCGGCTACACCTTC
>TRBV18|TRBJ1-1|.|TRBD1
CASSPPGQGAFTEAFF
TGTGCCAGCTCACCACCGGGACAGGGGGCTTTCACTGAAGCTTTCTTT
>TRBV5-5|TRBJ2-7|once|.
CASSLADYEQYF
TGTGCCAGCAGCTTGGCGGACTACGAGCAGTACTTC
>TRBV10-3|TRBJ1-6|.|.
CAISPGLNSPLHF
TGTGCCATCAGCCCGGGATTGAATTCACCCCTCCACTTT
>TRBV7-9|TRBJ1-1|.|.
CASSPRRANTEAFF
TGTGCCAGCAGCCCACGACGGGCAAACACTGAAGCTTTCTTT
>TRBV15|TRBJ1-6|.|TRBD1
CATSRVDRGLNSRNSPLHF
TGTGCCACCAGCAGAGTCGACAGGGGCCTCAATAGTCGCAATTCACCCCTCCACTTT
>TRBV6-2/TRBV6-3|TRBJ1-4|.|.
CASSYRGGEKLFF
TGTGCCAGCAGTTATCGGGGGGGCGAAAAACTGTTTTTT
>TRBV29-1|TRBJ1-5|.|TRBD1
CSAGQGGNQPQHF
TGCAGCGCAGGACAGGGAGGGAATCAGCCCCAGCATTTT
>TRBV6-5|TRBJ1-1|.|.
CASSINRDEAFF
TGTGCCAGCAGCATCAACCGGGATGAAGCTTTCTTT
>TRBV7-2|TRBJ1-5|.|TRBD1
CASSSQGGLNQPQHF
TGTGCCAGCAGTTCCCAGGGGGGACTGAATCAGCCCCAGCATTTT
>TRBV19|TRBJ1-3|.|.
CASKGGISGNTIYF
TGTGCCAGTAAGGGAGGGATCTCTGGAAACACCATATATTTT
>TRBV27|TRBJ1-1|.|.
CASSPAAGYAEAFF
TGTGCCAGCAGCCCGGCGGCAGGGTATGCTGAAGCTTTCTTT
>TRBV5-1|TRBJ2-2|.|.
CASSLYSFANTGELFF
TGCGCCAGCAGCTTGTACAGTTTCGCGAACACCGGGGAGCTGTTTTTT
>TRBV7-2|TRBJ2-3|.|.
CAILLGSSSTDTQYF
TGTGCCATTCTCCTTGGGAGTTCTAGCACAGATACGCAGTATTTT
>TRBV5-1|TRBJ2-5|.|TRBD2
CASSLGLAGGAETQYF
TGCGCCAGCAGCTTGGGACTAGCGGGGGGAGCGGAGACCCAGTACTTC